The next 27 T cell receptor beta chains were all read from a single sample in a study of blood T cells in healthy people across ages. A J-beta primer mix and a sample-barcoded 5' primer were used in a second PCR of roughly 6 to 12 cycles. TCRdb re-derived calls from the 5' RACE reads in MiXCR, one entry per CDR3 protein. This table holds around 800,000 distinct CDR3 sequences, around a quarter found once. These data also formed part of another study, on T cells of mothers and their children.

The specimen sequenced was blood. Source of these receptors: a boy aged 5-17 years in good health.

The gene calls are TRBV28 and TRBJ1-6, with D unclear. This CDR3 is built from 13 residues. V was clipped by 3 bases and J by 4 bases, with 4 bases between them. Germline V gene lookup returns CDR1 MDHEN and CDR2 SYDVKM. In DNA form, the CDR3 reads TGTGCCAGCAGTTTGGAGTATAATTCACCCCTCCACTTT. Encoded protein: CASSLEYNSPLHF.

This rearrangement joins TRBV7-9 to TRBJ2-5; 7 bases map to TRBD1. V lost 1 base, J lost 4 bases, and 6 bases stayed unmatched. The V gene's germline CDR1 is SEHNR and CDR2 FQNEAQ (reference sequence). The CDR3 is made up of 15 amino acids. The CDR3 loop reads CASSLGTGARETQYF. As DNA, the CDR3 is TGTGCCAGCAGCTTAGGAACAGGGGCGCGAGAGACCCAGTACTTC.

The chain joins TRBV7-2 to TRBJ2-5, with TRBD2 matching over 10 bases. The J call may not be correct, given that the DNA end is closer to TRBJ2-1. CDR1 is SGHTA, CDR2 FQGNSA, per germline. This CDR3 has 16 residues. CDR3 DNA sequence: TGTGCCAGCGGACCCAGAGCGGGGGGGACGTACAATGAGCAGTTCTTC. Its protein is CASGPRAGGTYNEQFF.

This clonotype occurred a few times. The V and J genes are TRBV20-1 and TRBJ1-2; 8 bases fit TRBD1. The germline CDR1 and CDR2 sequences are DFQATT and SNEGSKA (reference sequence). V was pared by 1 base and J by 8 bases, with 3 bases of the junction left unmatched. The CDR3 contains 12 residues. The DNA of the CDR3 is TGCAGTGCTAGAGGGACAGGGCAAGGCTACACCTTC. Translation: CSARGTGQGYTF.

The DNA for the CDR3 is TGCAGTGCTAGAGCGGCAGGGGGGGAGACCCAGTACTTC. It specifies CSARAAGGETQYF. The chain links TRBV20-1 to TRBJ2-5; a weak D match, TRBD1 (7 bases). The germline V and J ends were trimmed by 1 base and 5 bases, with 11 bases remaining between them. The CDR3 sequence is 13 residues long. CDR1 and CDR2 (germline): DFQATT, SNEGSKA (reference sequence).

This chain connects TRBV5-1 to TRBJ1-1, with D possibly being TRBD1 (6 bases). Germline V gene lookup returns CDR1 SGHRS and CDR2 YFSETQ. CDR3 length: 15 amino acids. V was trimmed by 3 bases and J by 5 bases, leaving 17 bases between them. Here the CDR3 DNA reads TGCGCCAGCAGCTCGGGGGGGCAGGGTACGACTGAAGCTTTCTTT. Its translation is CASSSGGQGTTEAFF.

The chain uses TRBV10-2 and TRBJ1-1; TRBD1 matches 7 bases. The germline gives CDR1 WSHSY, CDR2 SAAADI. V was pared by 6 bases and J by 1 base, with 8 bases of the junction left unmatched. CDR3 length: 15 residues. The CDR3 DNA follows: TGCGCCAGCAGGGAGGGGGGACAGACGAACACTGAAGCTTTCTTT. It is translated as CASREGGQTNTEAFF.

This clonotype appeared a few times. The V call is TRBV5-4, the J call TRBJ2-5; tentatively, D is TRBD1 (6 bases). The J call could be wrong; TRBJ2-1 is a better fit for the DNA end. Germline values: CDR1 SGHNT, CDR2 YYREEE (reference sequence). This CDR3 has 16 amino acids. The DNA of the CDR3 is TGTGCCAGCAGCCTCCCTGTGGGGGCCGTTACCAATGAGCAGTTCTTC. As protein: CASSLPVGAVTNEQFF.

This clonotype was seen a few times. The rearrangement links TRBV20-1 to TRBJ2-1; 7 bases are a match to TRBD2. CDR1 and CDR2 from the germline V gene are DFQATT and SNEGSKA (reference sequence). J lost 6 bases, V lost 3 bases, and 11 bases had no gene match. CDR3 length: 15 amino acids. The CDR3 is CSASLDASGANEQFF. The CDR3 DNA reads as TGCAGTGCTAGTTTAGACGCTAGCGGCGCCAATGAGCAGTTCTTC.

The sample holds a few counts of this clonotype. The gene calls are TRBV3-1 and TRBJ2-5, with unresolved D. Trimming pared 2 bases from V and 2 bases from J, leaving 12 bases between. This CDR3 region has 15 residues. Germline V lookup: CDR1 LGHDT, CDR2 YNNKEL (reference sequence). CDR3 sequence: CASSQLRNRQETQYF. CDR3 sequence (DNA): TGTGCCAGCAGCCAACTTCGAAATAGACAAGAGACCCAGTACTTC.

The V and J genes are TRBV27 and TRBJ2-5, with D possibly being TRBD1 (6 bases). CDR3 length equals 16 residues. V lost 5 bases, J lost 4 bases, and 20 bases lay in between. In germline, CDR1 is MNHEY, CDR2 SMNVEV (reference sequence). CDR3 region: CASSHYSGTQRETQYF. The CDR3 DNA reads TGTGCCAGCAGTCACTATTCCGGGACACAGCGAGAGACCCAGTACTTC.

This chain joins TRBV28 and TRBJ1-2; D is possibly TRBD1 (6 bases). Germline V gives CDR1 MDHEN, CDR2 SYDVKM. Trimming left V 2 bases short and J 8 bases short, with 21 bases between. The CDR3 sequence is 16 residues long. The DNA of the CDR3 is TGTGCCAGCAGTTTAGCCCAGGGGACGCGGTTCGGAGGCTACACCTTC. Protein product: CASSLAQGTRFGGYTF.

The chain uses TRBV20-1 and TRBJ2-3, with 9 positions matching TRBD2. The germline CDR1 and CDR2 sequences are DFQATT and SNEGSKA (reference sequence). This CDR3 is built from 15 residues. After removal of 0 bases from V and 6 bases from J, the junction contained 7 bases not matched to a gene. CDR3 in amino acids: CSARDWIAGVDTQYF. The CDR3, as DNA: TGCAGTGCTAGAGATTGGATAGCGGGAGTGGATACGCAGTATTTT.

The chain uses TRBV30 and TRBJ1-2, with 9 bases lining up with TRBD1. CDR3 length: 13 amino acids. The germline V gene encodes CDR1 GTSNPN and CDR2 SVGIG (reference sequence). V shed 3 bases, J shed 14 bases, and the junction held 13 bases outside the gene matches. For the CDR3, the DNA is TGTGCCTGGAGCGCCTCTAGGGACAGGGCTCATACCTTC. It is translated as CAWSASRDRAHTF.

This clonotype was found a few times. J is TRBJ2-7 and V is TRBV11-1, with 10 bases aligning to TRBD1. Unmatched junction bases numbered 17, after V lost 6 bases and J lost 6 bases. Germline-derived CDR1 and CDR2 are SGHAT and FQDESV (reference sequence). The CDR3 is 17 amino acids. In nucleotides, the CDR3 is TGTGCCAGCAGTCTTTGGACAGGGGGTCGTCGGGGATCCGAGCAGTACTTC. Protein sequence: CASSLWTGGRRGSEQYF.

This chain joins TRBV19 and TRBJ1-3, with 8 bases fitting TRBD1. CDR1 and CDR2 (germline): LNHDA, SQIVND (reference sequence). The CDR3 is 16 residues long. The V segment lost 9 bases and the J segment 4 bases; nucleotides outside the gene matches: 14. The CDR3 protein is CASTYGGQGLGNTIYF. The CDR3 nucleotides are TGTGCCAGCACCTACGGAGGACAGGGACTAGGAAACACCATATATTTT.

This clonotype was counted a few times. The chain uses TRBV7-9 and TRBJ2-1; D gene unclear. The CDR3 length is 12 residues. Germline-derived CDR1 and CDR2 are SEHNR and FQNEAQ (reference sequence). Deletions cut 1 base from V and 8 bases from J, with 6 bases between. Here the CDR3 reads CASSLDRHEQFF. The CDR3, as DNA: TGTGCCAGCAGCTTAGATAGGCATGAGCAGTTCTTC. Combining the CDR3 with reference TRBV7-9 and TRBJ2-1 gives the whole variable domain DTGVSQNPRHKITKRGQNVTFRCDPISEHNRLYWYRQTLGQGPEFLTYFQNEAQLEKSRLLSDRFSAERPKGSFSTLEIQRTEQGDSAMYLCASSLDRHEQFFGPGTRLTVL.

The chain recombines TRBV9 with TRBJ2-5, with D possibly being TRBD1 (5 bases). The DNA matches TRBJ2-7 better at its end, which makes the J call doubtful. The germline gives CDR1 SGDLS, CDR2 YYNGEE. CDR3 length: 16 amino acids. The DNA of the CDR3 is TGTGCCAGCAGCGTAGAGGACGGAACAGGCTCCTACGAGCAGTACTTC. As protein: CASSVEDGTGSYEQYF.

This chain joins TRBV28 and TRBJ1-2; D is undetermined. This CDR3 region has 13 residues. The V end was cut by 6 bases, the J end by 8 bases, with 16 bases between. The V gene's germline CDR1 is MDHEN and CDR2 SYDVKM. CDR3 protein: CASSLPTIWGYTF. DNA for the CDR3: TGTGCCAGCAGCCTACCCACTATCTGGGGCTACACCTTC.

The table lists this clonotype with a few counts. V is TRBV6-2 or TRBV6-3 and J is TRBJ2-7, with D unresolved. The CDR3 is made up of 13 amino acids. Germline CDR1 and CDR2: MNHEY and SVGEGT. Trimming pared 2 bases from V and 3 bases from J, leaving 8 bases between. The CDR3 spells CASSYRTHYEQYF. The CDR3 bases are TGTGCCAGCAGTTACCGTACCCACTACGAGCAGTACTTC.

V is TRBV20-1 and J is TRBJ2-4; TRBD1 agrees at 12 bases. Germline CDR1 DFQATT, CDR2 SNEGSKA (reference sequence). This CDR3 has 15 residues. The trim removed 0 bases at V and 7 bases at J, leaving 4 bases unmatched. CDR3 loop: CSARDIGTGGNIQYF. CDR3 DNA sequence: TGCAGTGCTAGAGATATCGGGACAGGGGGCAACATTCAGTACTTC.

The rearrangement links TRBV29-1 to TRBJ1-2; 9 bases align to TRBD1. From germline, CDR1 is SQVTM and CDR2 ANQGSEA. With 7 bases clipped from V and 2 bases from J, the junction kept 5 bases outside the gene matches. The CDR3 covers 13 residues. CDR3 sequence reads: CSAPGQGNYGYTF. CDR3 sequence (DNA): TGCAGCGCTCCGGGACAGGGAAACTATGGCTACACCTTC.

In this sample, this clonotype turned up a few times. CDR3 coding DNA: TGCGCCAGCAGCTTCTCGCCTGACCAAGAGACCCAGTACTTC. This encodes CASSFSPDQETQYF. The rearrangement uses TRBV5-1 and TRBJ2-5; D is unresolved. Trimming removed 2 bases from V and 0 bases from J, with 8 bases in between. The CDR3 has 14 amino acids. Germline lookup yields CDR1 SGHRS and CDR2 YFSETQ.

V usage is TRBV5-4 and J usage is TRBJ2-5, with D possibly being TRBD1 (5 bases). With the DNA end fitting TRBJ2-7 better, the J assignment may be wrong. CDR1 and CDR2 from the germline V gene are SGHNT and YYREEE (reference sequence). The CDR3 contains 14 residues. CDR3: CASSLDQGPYEQYF. In nucleotides, the CDR3 is TGTGCCAGCAGCTTGGATCAGGGCCCCTACGAGCAGTACTTC.

The chain recombines TRBV5-6 with TRBJ2-4, with D maybe TRBD2 (5 bases). Germline CDR1 is SGHDT and CDR2 is YYEEEE. V was shortened by 0 bases and J by 6 bases, with 10 bases between the two germline ends. This CDR3 contains 14 residues. The DNA of the CDR3 is TGTGCCAGCAGCTTGGACGAGGGCACAAACATTCAGTACTTC. Residues: CASSLDEGTNIQYF.

This clonotype has more than one count but fewer than ten. V is TRBV4-1 and J is TRBJ1-6; 9 bases match TRBD1. This CDR3 is 15 amino acids long. CDR1 and CDR2 (germline): MGHRA, YSYEKL. V lost 3 bases to trimming and J lost 8 bases; unmatched junction nucleotides: 5. The CDR3: CASSQPGQGYSPLHF. The CDR3 DNA reads TGCGCCAGCAGCCAGCCGGGACAGGGCTATTCACCCCTCCACTTT.

V usage is TRBV12-3 or TRBV12-4 and J usage is TRBJ2-3, with 8 bases that match TRBD1. Trimming removed 3 bases from V and 4 bases from J; junction bases left unmatched: 0. The CDR3 sequence is 13 residues long. The CDR3 DNA reads as TGTGCCAGCAGTTTCAGGGGGCCAGATACGCAGTATTTT. Its protein product is CASSFRGPDTQYF.